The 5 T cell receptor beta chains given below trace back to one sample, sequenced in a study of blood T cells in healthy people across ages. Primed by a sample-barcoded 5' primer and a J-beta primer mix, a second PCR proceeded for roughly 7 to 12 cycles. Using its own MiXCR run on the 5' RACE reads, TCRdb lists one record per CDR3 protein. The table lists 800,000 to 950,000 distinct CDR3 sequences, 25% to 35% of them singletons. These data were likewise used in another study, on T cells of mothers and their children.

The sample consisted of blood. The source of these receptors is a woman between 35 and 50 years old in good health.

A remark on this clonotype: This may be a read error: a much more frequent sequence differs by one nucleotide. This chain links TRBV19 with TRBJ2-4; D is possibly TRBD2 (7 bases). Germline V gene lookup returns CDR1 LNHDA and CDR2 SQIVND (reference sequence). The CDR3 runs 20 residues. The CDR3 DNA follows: TGTGCCAGTAGTATAGGATACATCAGGGGTCCCAGACTAGCCAAAAACATTCGGTACTTC. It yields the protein CASSIGYIRGPRLAKNIRYF.

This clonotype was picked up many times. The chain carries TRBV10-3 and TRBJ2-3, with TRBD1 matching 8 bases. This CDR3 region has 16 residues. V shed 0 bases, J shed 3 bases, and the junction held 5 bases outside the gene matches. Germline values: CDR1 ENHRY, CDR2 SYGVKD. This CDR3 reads CAISESGQGRTDTQYF. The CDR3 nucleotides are TGTGCCATCAGTGAGTCTGGACAGGGAAGAACAGATACGCAGTATTTT.

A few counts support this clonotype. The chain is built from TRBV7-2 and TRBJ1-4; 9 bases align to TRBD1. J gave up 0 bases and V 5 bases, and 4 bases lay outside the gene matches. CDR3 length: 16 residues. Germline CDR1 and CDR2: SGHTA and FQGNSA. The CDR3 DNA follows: TGTGCCAGCAGCGGGACAGGGACCACAACTAATGAAAAACTGTTTTTT. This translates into CASSGTGTTTNEKLFF.

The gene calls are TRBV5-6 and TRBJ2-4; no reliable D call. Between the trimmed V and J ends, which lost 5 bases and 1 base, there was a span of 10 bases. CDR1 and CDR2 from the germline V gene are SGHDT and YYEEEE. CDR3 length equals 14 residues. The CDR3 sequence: CASSLMSAKNIQYF. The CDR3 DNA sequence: TGTGCCAGCAGTTTGATGTCGGCCAAAAACATTCAGTACTTC.

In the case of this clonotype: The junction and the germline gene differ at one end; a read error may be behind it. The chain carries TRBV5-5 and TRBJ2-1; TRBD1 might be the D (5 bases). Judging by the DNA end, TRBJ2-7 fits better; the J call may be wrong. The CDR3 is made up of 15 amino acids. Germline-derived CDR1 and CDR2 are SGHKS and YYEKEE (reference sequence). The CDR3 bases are TGTGCCAGCAGTTTGGGGCTAGGGCCCTACGATGAGCAGTACTTC. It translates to CASSLGLGPYDEQYF.